This T cell receptor (beta chain) was identified during a study of circulating and synovial CD4+ cells in juvenile arthritis. The table came from immunoSEQ multiplex PCR; TCRdb's copy has only in-frame clones and leaves some out. Counted here are about 39,000 clones, about 94% occurring once; the ten biggest clones make up roughly 0.7%. General study findings and limits: These blood cells shared more CDR3 sequences with synovium than bulk blood. These repertoires were less diverse than bulk blood CD4 repertoires. Overlap with synovium rose as more T cells were sequenced.

Notes on this clone: Antigen specificity is unknown.

V shed 1 base, J shed 0 bases, and the junction held 9 bases outside the gene matches. The CDR3 has 18 residues. Germline V CDR1 and CDR2: SGHVS, FQNEAQ. Source material: CD4+ T cells from blood. The TCR was taken from a human donor with juvenile idiopathic arthritis. This sequence joins TRBV7-8 and TRBJ2-1; 7 bases are a match to TRBD2. CDR3 DNA: TGTGCCAGCAGCTTAGTAGGAGCGGGGTCTAGCTCCTACAATGAGCAGTTCTTC. Translation: CASSLVGAGSSSYNEQFF.